The entry below describes one T cell receptor (beta chain). What it recognizes is unknown. This sample is drawn from a study of cytomegalovirus exposure and HLA in healthy donors. As for the study in general: A prior study identified approximately 120 million unique TCR beta sequences from about 179 million T cells.

From germline, CDR1 is MNHEY and CDR2 SMNVEV (reference sequence). The CDR3 loop spans 15 amino acids. J was trimmed by 2 bases and V by 2 bases; bases with no gene match: 6. The PCR contained 60 Vbeta and 13 Jbeta primers. The protocol was immunoSEQ multiplex PCR, while the TCRdb copy is restricted to in-frame clones and leaves out a portion. This repertoire includes approximately 180,000 clones. Whole-study results and caveats: Several top significant clusters appeared, in a later analysis, to be linked to common viral pathogens.

The V and J genes are TRBV27 and TRBJ2-7; 7 nucleotides line up with TRBD2. This receptor was obtained from a man between 25 and 39 years old in good health and CMV-seronegative. The sequencing input was PBMCs. The CDR3 DNA is TGTGCCAGCAGTTTAAGCCAGCGGGGAGCCTACGAGCAGTACTTC. Translation: CASSLSQRGAYEQYF.